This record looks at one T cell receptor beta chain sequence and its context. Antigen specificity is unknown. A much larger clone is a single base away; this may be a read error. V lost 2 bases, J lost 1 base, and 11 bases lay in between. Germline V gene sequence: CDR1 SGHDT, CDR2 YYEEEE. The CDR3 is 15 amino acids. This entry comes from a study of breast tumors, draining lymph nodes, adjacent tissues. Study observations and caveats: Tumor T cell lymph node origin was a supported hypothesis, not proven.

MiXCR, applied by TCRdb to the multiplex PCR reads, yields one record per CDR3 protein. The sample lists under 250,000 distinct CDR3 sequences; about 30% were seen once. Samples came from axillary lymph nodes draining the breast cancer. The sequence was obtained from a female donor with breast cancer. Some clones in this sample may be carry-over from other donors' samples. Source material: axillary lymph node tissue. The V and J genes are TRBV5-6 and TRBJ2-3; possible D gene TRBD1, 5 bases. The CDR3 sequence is CASSFGATGTDTQYF. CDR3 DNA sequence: TGTGCCAGCAGCTTTGGGGCTACCGGCACAGATACGCAGTATTTT.